This T cell receptor beta chain was found in a study of blood T cell repertoires in COVID-19. At the level of the study: Spain, Italy and the United States supplied samples that represented acute and convalescent COVID-19. PBMCs, B-cell-depleted T cells, or T cells provided the cDNA or gDNA that made up the material.

Only in-frame clones appear in the TCRdb table, and some are missing; sequencing was by immunoSEQ multiplex PCR. Of about 120,000 clones listed, around 80% are singletons. The V end lost 4 bases, the J end lost 3 bases, and 18 bases lay between the germline ends. Germline V CDR1 and CDR2: SGHDT, YYEEEE. CDR3 length: 16 residues. The gene calls are TRBV5-6 and TRBJ2-3, with D maybe TRBD2 (6 bases). Sequenced: peripheral blood. This TCR was sampled from a woman between 45 and 60 years old with acute or convalescent COVID-19. The CDR3: CASSPPLARRTDTQYF. The CDR3 region has the DNA TGTGCCAGCAGCCCCCCACTAGCTAGAAGAACAGATACGCAGTATTTT.